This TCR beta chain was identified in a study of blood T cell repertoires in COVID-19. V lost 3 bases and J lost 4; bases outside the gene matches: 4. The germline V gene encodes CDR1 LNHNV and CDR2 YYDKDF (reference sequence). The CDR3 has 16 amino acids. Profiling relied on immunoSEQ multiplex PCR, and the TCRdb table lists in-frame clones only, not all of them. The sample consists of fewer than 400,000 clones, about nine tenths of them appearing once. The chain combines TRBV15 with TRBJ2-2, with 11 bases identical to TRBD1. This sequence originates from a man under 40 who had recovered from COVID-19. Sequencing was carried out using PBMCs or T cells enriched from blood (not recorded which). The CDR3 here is CATSRTDRGLTGELFF. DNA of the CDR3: TGTGCCACCAGCAGGACGGACAGGGGGCTCACCGGGGAGCTGTTTTTT.